Listed below are T cell receptor beta chains from one sample, sequenced in a study of cytomegalovirus exposure and HLA in healthy donors. Clones were read by immunoSEQ multiplex PCR, and TCRdb kept only the in-frame ones, dropping some. The table shows around 150,000 clones, with less than 95% occurring only once. Sequencing was carried out using PBMCs. The receptor set was obtained from a woman younger than 35 in good health and CMV-seropositive. Both conserved end residues are part of each CDR3. The order of the fields is V gene, D gene, CDR3 length, J gene, clone size, CDR3 DNA, CDR3 protein. A D gene is named only where the DNA matches it firmly. Clone size is shown for a subset of rows, as once, few, many or a class of expanded clone.

>TRBV2|-|14|TRBJ2-7|-
TGTGCCAGCAGCCCTAGCTCAGGTCTCTACGAGCAGTACTTC
CASSPSSGLYEQYF
>TRBV29-1|TRBD2|13|TRBJ2-5|-
TGCAGCTGGGGGGGGACCGCTAAAGAGACCCAGTACTTC
CSWGGTAKETQYF
>TRBV5-6|-|15|TRBJ1-5|-
TGTGCCAGCAGCTCCACAGGGTCCAGCAATCAGCCCCAGCATTTT
CASSSTGSSNQPQHF
>TRBV19|TRBD1|13|TRBJ2-7|-
TGTGCCAGTAGCCTGACAGGGAACGGCGAGCAGTACTTC
CASSLTGNGEQYF
>TRBV5-8|TRBD1|17|TRBJ2-3|-
TGTGCCAGCAGCTTGTCCGGCGGGGACAGGGGAGCAGATACGCAGTATTTT
CASSLSGGDRGADTQYF
>TRBV15|-|14|TRBJ2-7|few
TGTGCCACCAGCATAAGGGGCGGCGACTACGAGCAGTACTTC
CATSIRGGDYEQYF
>TRBV5-4|TRBD1|15|TRBJ2-2|-
TGTGCCAGCAGCTGGGACAGGGGGGGAGCCGGGGAGCTGTTTTTT
CASSWDRGGAGELFF
>TRBV10-2|TRBD1|14|TRBJ1-3|few
TGCGCCAGCAGTGATGAAGGGGGCAGAAACACCATATATTTT
CASSDEGGRNTIYF
>TRBV10-1|TRBD1|14|TRBJ1-6|-
TGCGCCAGCAGAGGGGACAGGGATAATTCACCCCTCCACTTT
CASRGDRDNSPLHF
>TRBV7-2|-|15|TRBJ2-1|-
TGTGCCAGCAGCTCAGGGTATAGGTCCTACAATGAGCAGTTCTTC
CASSSGYRSYNEQFF
>TRBV2|-|16|TRBJ2-1|-
TGTGCCAGCAGTCTATCCTTAGGGGACTCCTACAATGAGCAGTTCTTC
CASSLSLGDSYNEQFF
>TRBV27|-|16|TRBJ1-2|-
TGTGCCAGCAGTTTATCGGCCGGGGACAAATACTATGGCTACACCTTC
CASSLSAGDKYYGYTF
>TRBV5-1|-|12|TRBJ2-3|-
TGCGCCAGCAGCGCGTTATCAGATACGCAGTATTTT
CASSALSDTQYF
>TRBV28|TRBD1|13|TRBJ1-1|once
TGTGCCAGCAGTTTGACCACAGGGGTTGAAGCTTTCTTT
CASSLTTGVEAFF
>TRBV27|TRBD1|15|TRBJ1-4|-
TGTGCCAGCAGTGGCTCGGGACAGGGTGGCGAAAAACTGTTTTTT
CASSGSGQGGEKLFF
>TRBV29-1|-|11|TRBJ1-1|-
TGCAGCGCTAATATGAACACTGAAGCTTTCTTT
CSANMNTEAFF
>TRBV19|-|14|TRBJ2-1|-
TGTGCCAGTAGTAGCGGCCTAGATTACAATGAGCAGTTCTTC
CASSSGLDYNEQFF
>TRBV25-1|TRBD2|16|TRBJ2-3|-
TGTGCCAGCAGTGAGGGACTAGCCCTTCGCACAGATACGCAGTATTTT
CASSEGLALRTDTQYF
>TRBV5-5|TRBD1|15|TRBJ1-2|-
TGTGCCAGCAGTTTAGCTACGGGACAGGTCTATGGCTACACCTTC
CASSLATGQVYGYTF
>TRBV6-1|-|13|TRBJ2-7|-
TGTGCCAGCAGTGACGTAGATTCCTACGAGCAGTACTTC
CASSDVDSYEQYF
>TRBV28|-|11|TRBJ1-5|few
TGTGCCAGCAGTTTCGGGCAGCCCCAGCATTTT
CASSFGQPQHF
>TRBV29-1|TRBD2|13|TRBJ2-1|-
TGCAGCGTTCCCCGGGAGGGCTCCTTGGAGCAGTTCTTC
CSVPREGSLEQFF